One and the same sample provided the 23 T cell receptor beta chains below, sequenced in a study of lymphopenia after photon versus proton radiotherapy. Here immunoSEQ multiplex PCR was the method, and the copy in TCRdb shows in-frame clones only, minus some. The sample shows some 55,000 clones, approximately 83% of them seen only once. The source material was peripheral blood, sampled from a patient treated with photon-based radiotherapy. The receptors come from a man aged 40-49 years with gastric cancer.

The chain has TRBV5-1 and TRBJ2-7; D might be TRBD1 (5 bases). CDR1 is SGHRS and CDR2 is YFSETQ in the germline V gene. The CDR3 loop spans 13 amino acids. V lost 0 bases and J 4 bases, leaving 8 bases between the germline ends. The CDR3 DNA reads TGCGCCAGCAGCTTGGGGACACTTTACGAGCAGTACTTC. It specifies CASSLGTLYEQYF.

This chain connects TRBV30 to TRBJ1-2; no clear D gene. Germline values: CDR1 GTSNPN, CDR2 SVGIG (reference sequence). Trimming pared 0 bases from V and 8 bases from J, leaving 19 bases between. The length of the CDR3 is 15 residues. The CDR3 sequence is CAWSVPPQPVGGYTF. CDR3 coding DNA: TGTGCCTGGAGTGTACCCCCCCAGCCCGTTGGGGGCTACACCTTC.

The CDR3 DNA follows: TGTGCCAGCAGCGCAGGACTAGCGCAAGAACTAGACAATGAGCAGTTCTTC. Translated: CASSAGLAQELDNEQFF. This chain uses TRBV7-9 with TRBJ2-1, with 9 bases matching TRBD2. The CDR3 sequence is 17 residues long. V lost 5 bases to trimming and J lost 5 bases; unmatched junction nucleotides: 13. The germline V gene encodes CDR1 SEHNR and CDR2 FQNEAQ (reference sequence).

The gene calls are TRBV30 and TRBJ2-7; D gene uncertain. CDR1 GTSNPN and CDR2 SVGIG come from the germline V gene (reference sequence). Trimming took 3 bases from V and 0 from J, leaving 15 bases between them. The CDR3 has 15 residues. The CDR3 here is CAWSPVGRSSYEQYF. The CDR3 region has the DNA TGTGCCTGGAGCCCCGTTGGCAGGAGCTCCTACGAGCAGTACTTC.

The sample holds one count of this clone. J is TRBJ2-3 and V is TRBV7-2; no clear D. V gave up 5 bases and J gave up 6 bases, with 15 bases separating them. Per the germline V gene, CDR1 is SGHTA and CDR2 is FQGNSA. The CDR3 has 14 amino acids. As DNA, the CDR3 is TGTGCCAGCAGCGGGGTCAGCCCCGGGGATACGCAGTATTTT. Residues: CASSGVSPGDTQYF.

The CDR3 region is CASSFGPSLAAFF. CDR3 DNA: TGTGCCAGCAGCTTCGGTCCCTCCCTGGCGGCTTTCTTT. The rearrangement links TRBV7-9 to TRBJ1-1; no definite D call. This CDR3 comprises 13 residues. From germline, CDR1 is SEHNR and CDR2 FQNEAQ (reference sequence). V shed 3 bases and J shed 11 bases, with 16 bases lying between them.

The CDR3, as DNA: TGTGCCAGCAGTCAAGGGACAGTAACCGACTATGGCTACACCTTC. This sequence encodes CASSQGTVTDYGYTF. The chain uses TRBV6-1 and TRBJ1-2; 7 nucleotides agree with TRBD1. This CDR3 is built from 15 residues. The trim removed 5 bases at V and 3 bases at J, leaving 9 bases unmatched. Per the germline V gene, CDR1 is MNHNS and CDR2 is SASEGT.

This rearrangement joins TRBV7-2 to TRBJ1-5; D may be TRBD1 (5 bases). CDR1 and CDR2 from the germline V gene are SGHTA and FQGNSA. This CDR3 is built from 15 residues. V was clipped by 1 base and J by 2 bases, with 9 bases between them. The CDR3 DNA reads as TGTGCCAGCAGCTTAGTTGGGGGGGGCAATCAGCCCCAGCATTTT. It codes for CASSLVGGGNQPQHF.

This rearrangement joins TRBV14 to TRBJ2-5; 7 bases are shared with TRBD1. V shed 5 bases and J 3 bases; nucleotides not matched to a gene: 6. Germline CDR1 reads SGHDN; CDR2 reads FVKESK. The CDR3 runs to 14 residues. The CDR3 is CASSFRTGKETQYF. As DNA, the CDR3 is TGTGCCAGCAGCTTCCGGACAGGTAAAGAGACCCAGTACTTC.

The rearrangement links TRBV5-5 to TRBJ1-3; D might be TRBD1 (5 bases). This CDR3 comprises 14 residues. CDR1 and CDR2 (germline): SGHKS, YYEKEE (reference sequence). Trimming left V 0 bases short and J 4 bases short, with 8 bases between. This CDR3 is CASSLAAGGNTIYF. The CDR3 coding sequence is TGTGCCAGCAGCTTGGCGGCAGGGGGAAACACCATATATTTT.

V and J are TRBV19 and TRBJ1-3; tentative D call: TRBD1 (6 bases). This CDR3 comprises 15 residues. Germline V gives CDR1 LNHDA, CDR2 SQIVND (reference sequence). The V end lost 5 bases, the J end lost 5 bases, and 16 bases lay between the germline ends. The CDR3 sequence is CASSARTVIRNTIYF. The CDR3 DNA follows: TGTGCCAGTAGTGCCAGGACAGTAATCCGAAACACCATATATTTT.

In nucleotides, the CDR3 is TGCGCCAGCAGCTTGAACAGGGGCGGCTACACCTTC. Amino acids: CASSLNRGGYTF. This chain connects TRBV5-1 to TRBJ1-2, with 7 bases identical to TRBD1. CDR1 is SGHRS and CDR2 is YFSETQ in the germline V gene. After removal of 1 base from V and 8 bases from J, the junction contained 2 bases not matched to a gene. CDR3 size: 12 residues.

V usage is TRBV5-1 and J usage is TRBJ1-1, with 7 bases matching TRBD1. Germline V gene lookup returns CDR1 SGHRS and CDR2 YFSETQ. V lost 4 bases, J lost 6 bases, and 9 bases stayed unmatched. The CDR3 consists of 14 residues. CDR3 sequence (DNA): TGCGCCAGCAGCGGCGGACAGGCAGGCGCTGAAGCTTTCTTT. Its translation: CASSGGQAGAEAFF.

This chain joins TRBV5-1 and TRBJ2-5; D gene unclear. Germline CDR1 SGHRS, CDR2 YFSETQ. Trimming cost V 0 bases and J 2 bases, with 5 bases left between them. CDR3 length: 13 residues. DNA for the CDR3: TGCGCCAGCAGCTTGGGAGTACAAGAGACCCAGTACTTC. It is translated as CASSLGVQETQYF.

CDR3 loop: CASGNLFEAFF. CDR3 DNA sequence: TGTGCCAGCGGGAACCTATTTGAAGCTTTCTTT. The V and J genes are TRBV2 and TRBJ1-1; D remains ambiguous. The length of the CDR3 is 11 residues. CDR1 is SNHLY, CDR2 FYNNEI, per germline. Between the trimmed V and J ends, which lost 8 bases and 7 bases, there was a span of 11 bases.

The rearrangement joins TRBV6-1 to TRBJ1-4; no reliable D call. Germline V gene sequence: CDR1 MNHNS, CDR2 SASEGT. The V and J ends lost 1 base and 0 bases respectively, with 12 bases between them. The CDR3 is made up of 17 amino acids. The chain's CDR3 is CASSEDGNLPTNEKLFF. DNA of the CDR3: TGTGCCAGCAGTGAAGACGGGAATTTACCAACTAATGAAAAACTGTTTTTT.

As to this clone: With a much larger clone just one base away, this may be a read error. The chain uses TRBV11-2 and TRBJ2-3; 15 bases align to TRBD2. Germline V gene lookup returns CDR1 SGHAT and CDR2 FQNNGV. The CDR3 runs 19 residues. The junction had 11 bases not matched to a gene; V was cut back by 7 bases and J by 0 bases. The DNA for the CDR3 is TGTGCCAGCAACCTAGACGGGACTAGCGGGGGGCGTAGCACAGATACGCAGTATTTT. Its protein is CASNLDGTSGGRSTDTQYF. The whole variable domain, remainder taken from reference TRBV11-2 and TRBJ2-3, is EAGVAQSPRYKIIEKRQSVAFWCNPISGHATLYWYQQILGQGPKLLIQFQNNGVVDDSQLPKDRFSAERLKGVDSTLKIQPAKLEDSAVYLCASNLDGTSGGRSTDTQYFGPGTRLTVL.

The chain recombines TRBV6-4 with TRBJ2-3, with 7 bases lining up with TRBD1. The V gene's germline CDR1 is MRHNA and CDR2 SNTAGT. This CDR3 region has 14 residues. J gave up 4 bases and V 0 bases, and 1 base lay outside the gene matches. CDR3 DNA sequence: TGTGCCAGCAGTGACTCGCAGGGGGCAGATACGCAGTATTTT. This sequence encodes CASSDSQGADTQYF.

V usage is TRBV10-3 and J usage is TRBJ1-2, with TRBD1 identical over 10 bases. CDR3 length: 16 residues. Unmatched junction bases numbered 11, after V lost 4 bases and J lost 6 bases. Germline V lookup: CDR1 ENHRY, CDR2 SYGVKD. CDR3 region: CAISGSGDGTGDGYTF. The DNA for the CDR3 is TGTGCCATCAGTGGGAGTGGTGACGGGACAGGGGATGGCTACACCTTC.

The chain employs TRBV9 and TRBJ2-7; no clear D. Trimming left V 0 bases short and J 2 bases short, with 9 bases between. Germline-derived CDR1 and CDR2 are SGDLS and YYNGEE. The CDR3 loop spans 14 amino acids. CDR3 sequence (DNA): TGTGCCAGCAGCGTAGGATCAGCTACCTACGAGCAGTACTTC. It is translated as CASSVGSATYEQYF.

This chain uses TRBV4-1 with TRBJ2-3; the match to TRBD2 covers 9 bases. CDR3 length: 18 amino acids. Per germline, CDR1 MGHRA and CDR2 YSYEKL. V lost 0 bases, J lost 4 bases, and 11 bases stayed unmatched. The CDR3 region has the DNA TGCGCCAGCAGCCAAGAGGGGCGGGGGGGCTGGGAAGCAGATACGCAGTATTTT. It yields the protein CASSQEGRGGWEADTQYF.

This chain joins TRBV19 and TRBJ1-5; D is undetermined. The CDR3 has 15 amino acids. Trimming stripped 3 bases from V and 4 bases from J, with 13 bases between. The germline gives CDR1 LNHDA, CDR2 SQIVND (reference sequence). CDR3: CASSIDRERNQPQHF. In nucleotides, the CDR3 is TGTGCCAGTAGTATCGATAGGGAAAGGAATCAGCCCCAGCATTTT.

The chain links TRBV28 to TRBJ1-5; D uncertain. Trimming took 3 bases from V and 2 from J, leaving 11 bases between them. From germline, CDR1 is MDHEN and CDR2 SYDVKM. This CDR3 is built from 15 residues. CDR3 DNA sequence: TGTGCCAGCAGTTTGCCGGTTTGGGGCAATCAGCCCCAGCATTTT. This sequence encodes CASSLPVWGNQPQHF.